This TCR beta chain emerged from a study of cytomegalovirus exposure and HLA in healthy donors. Study-level findings and limits: Cytomegalovirus-associated status was assigned to about 150 TCR beta chains.

This clone showed up just a few times. Its antigen remains unknown. The PCR made use of 60 Vbeta and 13 Jbeta primers. Using immunoSEQ multiplex PCR, the repertoire was profiled, and TCRdb retains in-frame clones only, with some absent. The sample shows under 150,000 clones, about two thirds of them seen only once. Although they were nominally healthy when sampled, donors likely had unrecorded immune exposures. The sequence was collected from a woman aged 40 to 50 in good health and CMV-seronegative. The sequenced sample consisted of PBMCs.

Here the CDR3 DNA reads TGTGCCAGCAGATTAGCGGGGGGCCCAAATACGCAGTATTTT. It specifies CASRLAGGPNTQYF. This chain connects TRBV28 to TRBJ2-3; 10 nucleotides agree with TRBD2. Per the germline V gene, CDR1 is MDHEN and CDR2 is SYDVKM. The CDR3 consists of 14 residues. Trimming cost V 6 bases and J 7 bases; bases outside gene matches: 7.